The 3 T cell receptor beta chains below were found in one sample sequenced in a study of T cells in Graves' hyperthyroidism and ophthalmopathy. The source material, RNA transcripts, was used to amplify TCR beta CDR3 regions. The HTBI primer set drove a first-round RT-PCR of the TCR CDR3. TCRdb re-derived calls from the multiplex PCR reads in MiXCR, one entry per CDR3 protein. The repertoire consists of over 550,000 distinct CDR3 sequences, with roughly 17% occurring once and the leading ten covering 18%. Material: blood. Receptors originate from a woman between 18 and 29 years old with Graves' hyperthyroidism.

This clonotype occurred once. In nucleotides, the CDR3 is TGTGCCAGCAGTTATGCTCCTCCTGGCGCCACAGATACGCAGTATTTT. It specifies CASSYAPPGATDTQYF. The chain has TRBV12-3 or TRBV12-4 and TRBJ2-3; the D is unclear. The CDR3 is 16 residues long. Trimming stripped 4 bases from V and 2 bases from J, with 16 bases between.

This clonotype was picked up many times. The CDR3 region is CSARAPGQSTETQYF. The CDR3 region has the DNA TGCAGTGCTAGAGCCCCGGGACAGTCAACGGAGACCCAGTACTTC. J is TRBJ2-5 and V is TRBV20-1; TRBD1 matches 7 bases. The germline V gene has CDR1 DFQATT and CDR2 SNEGSKA (reference sequence). The V and J ends lost 1 base and 5 bases, in that order; junction bases with no gene match: 10. CDR3 length: 15 residues.

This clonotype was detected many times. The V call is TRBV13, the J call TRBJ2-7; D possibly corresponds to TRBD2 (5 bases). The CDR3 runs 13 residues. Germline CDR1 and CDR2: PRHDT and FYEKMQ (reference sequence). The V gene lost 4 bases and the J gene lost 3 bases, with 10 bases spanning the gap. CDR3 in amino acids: CASSSELGYEQYF. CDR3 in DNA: TGTGCCAGCAGCTCTGAACTAGGCTACGAGCAGTACTTC.